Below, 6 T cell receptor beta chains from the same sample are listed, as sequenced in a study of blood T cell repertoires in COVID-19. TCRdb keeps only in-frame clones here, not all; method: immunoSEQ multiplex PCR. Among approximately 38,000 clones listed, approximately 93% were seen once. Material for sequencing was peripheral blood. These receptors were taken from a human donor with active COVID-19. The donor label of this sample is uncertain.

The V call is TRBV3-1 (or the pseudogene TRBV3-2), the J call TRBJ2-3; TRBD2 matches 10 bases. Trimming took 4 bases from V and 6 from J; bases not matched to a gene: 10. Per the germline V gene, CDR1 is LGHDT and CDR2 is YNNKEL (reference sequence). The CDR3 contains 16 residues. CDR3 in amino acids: CASSPLRDSGGDTQYF. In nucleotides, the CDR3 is TGTGCCAGCAGCCCCCTTCGAGATAGCGGGGGGGATACGCAGTATTTT.

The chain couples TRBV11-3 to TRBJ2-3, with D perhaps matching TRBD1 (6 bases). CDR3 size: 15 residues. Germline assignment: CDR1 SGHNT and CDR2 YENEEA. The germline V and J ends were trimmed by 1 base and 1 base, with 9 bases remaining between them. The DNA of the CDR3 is TGTGCCAGCAGCTTAGGAGGGGGTGGCACAGATACGCAGTATTTT. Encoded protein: CASSLGGGGTDTQYF.

The CDR3 loop is CASSDQGRLYGYTF. CDR3 in DNA: TGTGCCAGCAGTGATCAAGGCAGGCTCTATGGCTACACCTTC. This rearrangement joins TRBV6-1 to TRBJ1-2; no definite D call. Germline assignment: CDR1 MNHNS and CDR2 SASEGT. The length of the CDR3 is 14 residues. Trimming cost V 3 bases and J 4 bases, with 12 bases left between them.

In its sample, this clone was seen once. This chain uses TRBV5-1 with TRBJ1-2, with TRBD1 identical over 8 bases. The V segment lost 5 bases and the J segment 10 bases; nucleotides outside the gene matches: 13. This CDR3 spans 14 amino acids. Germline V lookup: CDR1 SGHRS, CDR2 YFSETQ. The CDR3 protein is CASRTQGEGFDYTF. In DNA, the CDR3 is TGCGCCAGCAGAACACAGGGGGAGGGTTTTGACTACACCTTC.

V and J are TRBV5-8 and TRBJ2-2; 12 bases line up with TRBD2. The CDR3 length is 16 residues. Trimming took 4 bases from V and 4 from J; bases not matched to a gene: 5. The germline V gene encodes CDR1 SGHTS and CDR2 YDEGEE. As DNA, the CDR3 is TGTGCCAGCAGCGCCACTAGCGGGGGGTTCACCGGGGAGCTGTTTTTT. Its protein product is CASSATSGGFTGELFF.

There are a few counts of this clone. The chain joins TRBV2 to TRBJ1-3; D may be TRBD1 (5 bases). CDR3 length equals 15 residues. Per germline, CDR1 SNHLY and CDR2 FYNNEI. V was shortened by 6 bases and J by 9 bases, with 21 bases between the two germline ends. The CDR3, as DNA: TGTGCCAGCAGAACCGGAGCCGCCGGGGGTGGCACCATATATTTT. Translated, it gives CASRTGAAGGGTIYF. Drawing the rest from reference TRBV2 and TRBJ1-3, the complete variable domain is EPEVTQTPSHQVTQMGQEVILRCVPISNHLYFYWYRQILGQKVEFLVSFYNNEISEKSEIFDDQFSVERPDGSNFTLKIRSTKLEDSAMYFCASRTGAAGGGTIYFGEGSWLTVV.